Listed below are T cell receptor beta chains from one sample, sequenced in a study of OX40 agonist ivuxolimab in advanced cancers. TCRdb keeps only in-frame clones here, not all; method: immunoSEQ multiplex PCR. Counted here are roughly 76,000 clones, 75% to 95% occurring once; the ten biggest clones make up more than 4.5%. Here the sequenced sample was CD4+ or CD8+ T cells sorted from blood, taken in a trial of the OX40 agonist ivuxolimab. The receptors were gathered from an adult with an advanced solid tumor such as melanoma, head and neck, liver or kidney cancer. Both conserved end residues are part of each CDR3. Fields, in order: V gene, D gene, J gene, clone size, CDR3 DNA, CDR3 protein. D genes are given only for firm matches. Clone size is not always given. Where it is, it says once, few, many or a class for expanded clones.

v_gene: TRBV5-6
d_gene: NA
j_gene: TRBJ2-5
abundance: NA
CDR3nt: TGTGCCAGCTCGGACTTCAATGGGGAGACCCAGTACTTC
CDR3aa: CASSDFNGETQYF

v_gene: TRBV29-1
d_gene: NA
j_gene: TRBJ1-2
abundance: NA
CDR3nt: TGCAGCGTTGGGGGGGGCTTAAACTATGGCTACACCTTC
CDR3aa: CSVGGGLNYGYTF

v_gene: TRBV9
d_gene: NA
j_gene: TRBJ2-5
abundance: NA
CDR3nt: TGTGCCAGCATCCCCCTAGATGTGGGGCAGGATGTCCAGTACTTC
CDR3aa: CASIPLDVGQDVQYF

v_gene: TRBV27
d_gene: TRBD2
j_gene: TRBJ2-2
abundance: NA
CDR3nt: TGTGCCAGCAGTTTATGGACTAGCGGGACCGACGGGGAGCTGTTTTTT
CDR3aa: CASSLWTSGTDGELFF

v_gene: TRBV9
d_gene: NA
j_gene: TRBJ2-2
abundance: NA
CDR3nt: TGTGCCAGCAGCCCCTTCGTGTCAGGGGCCACCGGGGAGCTGTTTTTT
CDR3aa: CASSPFVSGATGELFF

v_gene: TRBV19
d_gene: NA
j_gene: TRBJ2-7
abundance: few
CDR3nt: TGTGCCAGTAGTATGTCAGGGGACTACGAGCAGTACTTC
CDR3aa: CASSMSGDYEQYF

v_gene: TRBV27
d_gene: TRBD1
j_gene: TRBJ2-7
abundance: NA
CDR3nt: TGTGCCAGCAGCTCCCCGGACAGGGGGTACGAGCAGTACTTC
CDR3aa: CASSSPDRGYEQYF

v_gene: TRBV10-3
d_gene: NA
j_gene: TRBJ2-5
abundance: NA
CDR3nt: TGTGCCATCAGTGAGTCTAGGATCCTCCAAGAGACCCAGTACTTC
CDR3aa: CAISESRILQETQYF

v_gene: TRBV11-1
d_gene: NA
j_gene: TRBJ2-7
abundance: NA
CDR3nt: TGTGCCAGCAGCCGGTGGGACACCTACGAGCAGTACTTC
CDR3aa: CASSRWDTYEQYF

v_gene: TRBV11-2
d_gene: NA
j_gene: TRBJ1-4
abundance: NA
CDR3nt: TGTGCCAGCAGCCACCCGCCGGGAGCAACTAATGAAAAACTGTTTTTT
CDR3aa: CASSHPPGATNEKLFF

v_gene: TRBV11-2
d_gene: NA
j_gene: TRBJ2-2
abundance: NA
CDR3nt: TGTGCCAGCAGCTTAGATCTCCTGAAAGGGGACAACACCGGGGAGCTGTTTTTT
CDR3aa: CASSLDLLKGDNTGELFF

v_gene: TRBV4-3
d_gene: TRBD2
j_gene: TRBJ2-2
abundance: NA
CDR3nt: TGCGCCAGCAGCCAAGATGGACTAGCGGGAGGAATGAAGGGTGACGGGGAGCTGTTTTTT
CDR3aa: CASSQDGLAGGMKGDGELFF

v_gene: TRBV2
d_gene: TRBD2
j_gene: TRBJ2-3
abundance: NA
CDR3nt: TGTGCCAGCACCCCTCCCTGGCGGGAGGGCCATTGGACAGATACGCAGTATTTT
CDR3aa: CASTPPWREGHWTDTQYF

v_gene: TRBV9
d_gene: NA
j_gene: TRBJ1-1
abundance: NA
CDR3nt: TGCGCCCGCTGGACAGAGTTAATGAACACTGAAGCTTTCTTT
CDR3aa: CARWTELMNTEAFF

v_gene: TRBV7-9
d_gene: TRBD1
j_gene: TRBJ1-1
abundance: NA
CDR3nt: TGTGCCAGCAGCCAGGGGGACACTGAAGCTTTCTTT
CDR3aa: CASSQGDTEAFF

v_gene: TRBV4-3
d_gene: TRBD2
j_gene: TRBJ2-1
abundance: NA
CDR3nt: TGCGCCAGCAGCCAGGATACTAGCGGGAGGACGGGTGAGCAGTTCTTC
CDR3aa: CASSQDTSGRTGEQFF

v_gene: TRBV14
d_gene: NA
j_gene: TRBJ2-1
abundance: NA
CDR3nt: TGTGCCAGCAGCCAAGATTCAGTGGGTCTAGCCTACAATGAGCAGTTCTTC
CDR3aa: CASSQDSVGLAYNEQFF

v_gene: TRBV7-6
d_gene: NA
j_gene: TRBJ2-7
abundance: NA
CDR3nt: TGTGCCAGCAGCTCTGCCCCCTACGAGCAGTACTTC
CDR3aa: CASSSAPYEQYF

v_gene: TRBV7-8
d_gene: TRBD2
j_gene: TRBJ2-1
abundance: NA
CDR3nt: TGTGCCAGCACCCCGCCTAGCGGGTACAATGAGCAGTTCTTC
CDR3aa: CASTPPSGYNEQFF

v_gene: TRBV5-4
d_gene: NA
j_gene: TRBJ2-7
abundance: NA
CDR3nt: TGTGCCAGCAGCTTGAGTTTCGGATCCTACGAGCAGTACTTC
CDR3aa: CASSLSFGSYEQYF

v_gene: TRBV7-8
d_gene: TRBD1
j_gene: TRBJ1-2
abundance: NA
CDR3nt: TGTGCCAGCAGCTTAGCAAGCAGGACAGGGGCTAACTATGGCTACACCTTC
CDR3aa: CASSLASRTGANYGYTF

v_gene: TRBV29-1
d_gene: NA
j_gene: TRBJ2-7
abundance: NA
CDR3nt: TGCAGCGGATTAACGGGACGGGGCTACGAGCAGTACTTC
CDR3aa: CSGLTGRGYEQYF

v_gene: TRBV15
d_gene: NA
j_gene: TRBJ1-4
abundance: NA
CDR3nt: TGTGCCACCTCCCAATCTGGGTCCTGGGTCGAAAAACTGTTTTTT
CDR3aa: CATSQSGSWVEKLFF

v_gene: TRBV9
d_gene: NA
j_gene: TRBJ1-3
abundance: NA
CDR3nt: TGTGCCAGCAGCACTACCGAAGTCGACGCCGGAAACACCATATATTTT
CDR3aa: CASSTTEVDAGNTIYF

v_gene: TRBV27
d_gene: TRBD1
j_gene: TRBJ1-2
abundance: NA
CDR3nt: TGTGCCAGCAGTTCCCGTTTGGACAGGGCCTATGGCTACACCTTC
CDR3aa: CASSSRLDRAYGYTF

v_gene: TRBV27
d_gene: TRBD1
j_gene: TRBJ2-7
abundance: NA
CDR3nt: TGTGCCAGCACCCCTGCAGGGGGCGCGGGCGAGCAGTACTTC
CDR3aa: CASTPAGGAGEQYF

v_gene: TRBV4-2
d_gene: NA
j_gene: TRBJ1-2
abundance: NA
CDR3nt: TGTGCCAGCAGCCAAGTGGGCAGCGCCTATGGCTACACCTTC
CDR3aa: CASSQVGSAYGYTF

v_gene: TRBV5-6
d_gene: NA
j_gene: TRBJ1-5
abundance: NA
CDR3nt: TGTGCCAGCAGCTTGGGCGGGGCTCAGCCCCAGCATTTT
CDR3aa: CASSLGGAQPQHF

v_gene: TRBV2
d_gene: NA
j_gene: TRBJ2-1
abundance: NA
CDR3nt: TGTGCCAGCAGTACCCAAGGGTCACCCTACAATGAGCAGTTCTTC
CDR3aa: CASSTQGSPYNEQFF

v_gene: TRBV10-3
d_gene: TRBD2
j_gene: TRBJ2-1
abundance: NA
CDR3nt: TGTGCCATCAGTGGGACTAGCGGAAACAATGAGCAGTTCTTC
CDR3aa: CAISGTSGNNEQFF

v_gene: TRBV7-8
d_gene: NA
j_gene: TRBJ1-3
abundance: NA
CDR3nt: TGTGCCAGCAGCTTAGTATACGGGACGGGACGAGGAAACACCATATATTTT
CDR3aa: CASSLVYGTGRGNTIYF

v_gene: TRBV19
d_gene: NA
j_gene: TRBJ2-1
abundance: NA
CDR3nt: TGTGCCAGTAGTAATATGGGTGAGCAGTTCTTC
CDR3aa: CASSNMGEQFF

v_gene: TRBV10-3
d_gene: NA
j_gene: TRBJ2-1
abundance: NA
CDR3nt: TGTGCCATCAGTGACGAGAGCAGCTACAATGAGCAGTTCTTC
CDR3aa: CAISDESSYNEQFF

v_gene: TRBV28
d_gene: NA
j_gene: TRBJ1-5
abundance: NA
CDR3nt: TGTGCCAGCAGTTTACTAGGGGAAAGTAGCAATCAGCCCCAGCATTTT
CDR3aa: CASSLLGESSNQPQHF

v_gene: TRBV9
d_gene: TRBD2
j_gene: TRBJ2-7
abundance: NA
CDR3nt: TGTGCCAGCAGCGCAAAAAGCGGGAGCGGGTACGAGCAGTACTTC
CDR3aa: CASSAKSGSGYEQYF

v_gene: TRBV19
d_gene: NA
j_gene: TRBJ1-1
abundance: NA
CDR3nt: TGTGCCAGTAGTATGTCGCCGGAAGGATGGAACACTGAAGCTTTCTTT
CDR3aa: CASSMSPEGWNTEAFF

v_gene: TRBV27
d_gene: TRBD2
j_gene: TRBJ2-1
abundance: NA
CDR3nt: TGTGCCAGCAGTTTAGCCGGGACTAGGAATGAGCAGTTCTTC
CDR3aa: CASSLAGTRNEQFF

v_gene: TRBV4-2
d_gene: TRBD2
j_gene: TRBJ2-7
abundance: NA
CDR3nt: TGTGCCAGCAGCCAAGAGTCAGCGGGAGGGATCTACGAGCAGTACTTC
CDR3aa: CASSQESAGGIYEQYF

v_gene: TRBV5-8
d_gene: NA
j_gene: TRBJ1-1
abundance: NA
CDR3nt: TGTGCCAGCCAATCTGTCACTGAAGCTTTCTTT
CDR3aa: CASQSVTEAFF